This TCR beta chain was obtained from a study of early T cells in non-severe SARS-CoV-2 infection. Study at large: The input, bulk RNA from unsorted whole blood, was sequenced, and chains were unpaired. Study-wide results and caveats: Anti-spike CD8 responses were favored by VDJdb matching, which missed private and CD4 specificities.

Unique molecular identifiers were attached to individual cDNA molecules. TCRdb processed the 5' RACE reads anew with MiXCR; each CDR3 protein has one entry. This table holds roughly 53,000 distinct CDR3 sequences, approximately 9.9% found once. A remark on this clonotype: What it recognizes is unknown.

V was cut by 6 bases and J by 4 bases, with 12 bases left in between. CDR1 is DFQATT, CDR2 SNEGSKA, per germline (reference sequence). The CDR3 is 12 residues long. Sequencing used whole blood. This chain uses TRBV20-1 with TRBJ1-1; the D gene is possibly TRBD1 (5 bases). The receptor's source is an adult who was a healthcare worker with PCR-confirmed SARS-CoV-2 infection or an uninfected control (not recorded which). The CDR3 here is CSAPGLSTEAFF. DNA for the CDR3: TGCAGTGCCCCGGGGCTTAGCACTGAAGCTTTCTTT.